The source of this T cell receptor (beta chain) is a study of molecular identifiers for immune sequencing clone quantification. This CDR3 has 14 amino acids. Per germline, CDR1 PRHDT and CDR2 FYEKMQ (reference sequence). V lost 5 bases to trimming and J lost 3 bases, with 14 bases between them. The use of previously described methods and listed TCR primers produced the bulk TCR libraries. TCRdb called the PCR reads again in MiXCR, with one record for every CDR3 protein. The sample includes about half a million distinct CDR3 sequences, around 21% of them seen just once. Libraries of naive CD8 cells were prepared from around 20,000 to 1,000,000 sorted cells using 10%, 30% or 50% RNA.

This rearrangement joins TRBV13 to TRBJ2-7; D is unresolved. The sequencing input was naive CD8+ T cells from blood, with Jurkat cell RNA spiked in. The subset was: FACS-sorted CD8+CD4-CCR7+CD45RA+ naive T cells. This TCR derives from a human donor in good health. Some libraries in this study had Jurkat cell RNA spiked in. In DNA form, the CDR3 reads TGTGCCAGCAGCGCGACTCGGGCCGACTACGAGCAGTACTTC. Protein product: CASSATRADYEQYF.